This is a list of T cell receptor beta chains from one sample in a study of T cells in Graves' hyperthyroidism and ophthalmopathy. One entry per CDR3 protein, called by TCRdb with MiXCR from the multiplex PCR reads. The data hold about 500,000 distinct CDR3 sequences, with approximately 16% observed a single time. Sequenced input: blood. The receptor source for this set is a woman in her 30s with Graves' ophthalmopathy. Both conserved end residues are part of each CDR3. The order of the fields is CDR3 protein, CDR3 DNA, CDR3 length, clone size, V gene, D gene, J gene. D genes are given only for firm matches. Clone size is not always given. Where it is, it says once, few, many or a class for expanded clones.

CASRPGDGNEQFF	TGTGCCAGCAGGCCGGGGGACGGGAATGAGCAGTTCTTC	13	many	TRBV12-3/TRBV12-4	-	TRBJ2-1
CASSLEAGLSGNTIYF	TGCGCCAGCAGCTTGGAGGCGGGACTCTCTGGAAACACCATATATTTT	16	-	TRBV5-1	-	TRBJ1-3
CASSPHGRVGSHTSYNEQFF	TGCGCCAGCAGCCCCCACGGGAGGGTAGGTTCCCATACATCCTACAATGAGCAGTTCTTC	20	many	TRBV5-1	TRBD2	TRBJ2-1
CASSEGPDNIQYF	TGTGCCAGCAGTGAAGGGCCAGACAACATTCAGTACTTC	13	many	TRBV2	-	TRBJ2-4
CASSQPRKNYNEQFF	TGCGCCAGCAGCCAACCACGGAAAAATTACAATGAGCAGTTCTTC	15	many	TRBV4-3	-	TRBJ2-1
CASSGHPAAYNSPLHF	TGTGCCAGCAGCGGCCACCCGGCAGCTTATAATTCACCCCTCCACTTT	16	-	TRBV7-2	-	TRBJ1-6
CSVEDGRGAGSSGRYTDTQYF	TGCAGCGTTGAAGACGGACGGGGGGCCGGTTCTAGCGGGAGATACACAGATACGCAGTATTTT	21	-	TRBV29-1	TRBD2	TRBJ2-3
CASAEIRGEDQPQHF	TGTGCTAGTGCCGAGATCCGGGGCGAAGATCAGCCCCAGCATTTT	15	many	TRBV12-5	-	TRBJ1-5
CASSPLMGAYNEQFF	TGTGCCAGCAGCCCTCTTATGGGGGCCTACAATGAGCAGTTCTTC	15	many	TRBV6-1	-	TRBJ2-1
CASSPGTAPYEQYF	TGTGCCAGCAGCCCCGGGACGGCCCCCTACGAGCAGTACTTC	14	few	TRBV7-9	-	TRBJ2-7
CASSLGRGINQPQHF	TGTGCCAGCAGCTTAGGCAGGGGCATCAATCAGCCCCAGCATTTT	15	many	TRBV7-2	-	TRBJ1-5
CASSTLPARGEKLFF	TGTGCCAGCAGTACACTTCCCGCAAGGGGTGAAAAACTGTTTTTT	15	many	TRBV27	-	TRBJ1-4
CASSANQGAVAKNIQYF	TGTGCCAGCAGTGCCAACCAGGGGGCTGTAGCCAAAAACATTCAGTACTTC	17	few	TRBV12-3/TRBV12-4	TRBD1	TRBJ2-4
CASSPPDRTIREAFF	TGTGCCAGCTCACCGCCGGACAGGACGATCAGAGAAGCTTTCTTT	15	-	TRBV18	TRBD1	TRBJ1-1
CASSQGLAETYEQYF	TGTGCCAGCAGCCAAGGACTAGCGGAGACCTACGAGCAGTACTTC	15	-	TRBV3-1	TRBD2	TRBJ2-7
CASRPGLGSNQPQHF	TGTGCCAGCAGACCGGGGTTGGGTAGCAATCAGCCCCAGCATTTT	15	many	TRBV6-2/TRBV6-3	-	TRBJ1-5
CASSSPGLGEQYF	TGTGCCAGCAGTTCCCCCGGGCTGGGCGAGCAGTACTTC	13	few	TRBV28	-	TRBJ2-7
CASSSTPGQGRETQYF	TGTGCCAGCAGTTCTACACCGGGACAGGGAAGAGAGACCCAGTACTTC	16	many	TRBV12-3/TRBV12-4	TRBD1	TRBJ2-5
CANSLGLLTDTQYF	TGTGCCAATAGCCTGGGACTCCTCACAGATACGCAGTATTTT	14	few	TRBV19	-	TRBJ2-3
CSASIPTYNEQFF	TGCAGTGCTAGTATCCCGACCTACAATGAGCAGTTCTTC	13	few	TRBV20-1	-	TRBJ2-1
CSAVIKAQVEYGYTF	TGCAGTGCTGTAATCAAGGCTCAAGTGGAGTATGGCTACACCTTC	15	few	TRBV20-1	-	TRBJ1-2
CSVGTGNTEAFF	TGCAGCGTTGGGACAGGGAACACTGAAGCTTTCTTT	12	once	TRBV29-1	TRBD1	TRBJ1-1